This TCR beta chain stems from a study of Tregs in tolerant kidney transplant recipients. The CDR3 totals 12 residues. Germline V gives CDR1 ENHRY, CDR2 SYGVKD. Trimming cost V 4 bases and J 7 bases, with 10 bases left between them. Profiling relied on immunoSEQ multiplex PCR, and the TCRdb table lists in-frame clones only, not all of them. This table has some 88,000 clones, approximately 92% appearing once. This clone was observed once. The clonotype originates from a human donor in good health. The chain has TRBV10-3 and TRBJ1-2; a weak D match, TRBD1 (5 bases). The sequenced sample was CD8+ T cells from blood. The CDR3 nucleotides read TGTGCCATCAGTGTCGGGGGGGGTGGCTACACCTTC. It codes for CAISVGGGGYTF.